The entry below describes one T cell receptor beta chain. This sample was taken from a study of blood T cell repertoires in COVID-19. For the study at large: COVID-19 samples collected from the United States, Italy and Spain covered acute and convalescent phases. T cells, B-cell-depleted T cells, or PBMCs supplied cDNA or gDNA.

Per the original methods: For nucleated cells, counts were estimated from reference gene primer amplification. Sequenced by immunoSEQ multiplex PCR; TCRdb stores in-frame clones only, minus some. The V and J calls and clone size were taken over from that table, and D and trimming were inferred from the DNA. Of some 150,000 clones in the sample, roughly 80% were seen once. The germline V gene has CDR1 GTSNPN and CDR2 SVGIG (reference sequence). Trimming pared 0 bases from V and 5 bases from J, leaving 8 bases between. This CDR3 is built from 13 residues. This clonotype was obtained from a woman of 80 years or more with acute or convalescent COVID-19. This chain uses TRBV30 with TRBJ1-5; D remains unclear. Material for sequencing was peripheral blood. CDR3 nucleotide sequence: TGTGCCTGGAGTGTTAACCGGGATCAGCCCCAGCATTTT. Protein: CAWSVNRDQPQHF.